Shown below are 9 T cell receptor beta chains from a single sample sequenced in a study of OX40 agonist ivuxolimab in advanced cancers. Sequencing was performed with immunoSEQ multiplex PCR; in TCRdb, only in-frame clones are kept and a portion is missing. There are around 44,000 clones in the sample; 86% occur only once, and around 13% lies in the top ten. This specimen consisted of CD4+ or CD8+ T cells sorted from blood, obtained in a trial of the OX40 agonist ivuxolimab. The receptor source for this set is an adult with an advanced solid tumor such as melanoma, head and neck, liver or kidney cancer.

This chain connects TRBV7-9 to TRBJ1-1, with unresolved D. Germline CDR1 is SEHNR and CDR2 is FQNEAQ (reference sequence). The V and J ends lost 2 bases and 6 bases respectively, with 7 bases between them. This CDR3 is built from 12 residues. The CDR3 sequence: CASSLYRSEAFF. In DNA, the CDR3 is TGTGCCAGCAGCTTATATCGCTCTGAAGCTTTCTTT.

The chain is built from TRBV7-9 and TRBJ2-1; tentatively, D is TRBD1 or TRBD2 (6 bases each). V shed 0 bases and J shed 14 bases, with 14 bases lying between them. The CDR3 runs 13 residues. Germline CDR1 and CDR2: SEHNR and FQNEAQ (reference sequence). The DNA for the CDR3 is TGTGCCAGCAGCTTAGCGACCTTGGGGGGCAAGTTCTTC. Its protein product is CASSLATLGGKFF. Supplemented by reference TRBV7-9 and TRBJ2-1, the full variable domain reads DTGVSQNPRHKITKRGQNVTFRCDPISEHNRLYWYRQTLGQGPEFLTYFQNEAQLEKSRLLSDRFSAERPKGSFSTLEIQRTEQGDSAMYLCASSLATLGGKFFGPGTRLTVL.

V gene TRBV7-9 combines with J gene TRBJ2-1, with no clear D. The CDR3 extends over 18 amino acids. Trimming removed 2 bases at V and 0 bases at J, with 17 bases between. The V gene's germline CDR1 is SEHNR and CDR2 FQNEAQ (reference sequence). For the CDR3, the DNA is TGTGCCAGCAGCTTACAGGCGATAGTGGGGATCTCCTACAATGAGCAGTTCTTC. Residues: CASSLQAIVGISYNEQFF.

This clone was seen a single time. The sample has other DNA sequences that encode this CDR3 too. J is TRBJ1-5 and V is TRBV12-5; D gene uncertain. V was cut by 6 bases and J by 7 bases, with 7 bases left in between. Germline V lookup: CDR1 LGHNT, CDR2 FRNRAP. This CDR3 has 11 amino acids. CDR3 in DNA: TGTGCTAGTGGCCTGGGACAGCCCCAGCATTTT. Translated, it gives CASGLGQPQHF.

The rearrangement joins TRBV5-1 to TRBJ1-2; TRBD1 matches 7 bases. Trimming removed 0 bases from V and 8 bases from J; junction bases left unmatched: 13. Germline V gives CDR1 SGHRS, CDR2 YFSETQ. The CDR3 totals 16 residues. CDR3 in amino acids: CASSLGDRGVWVGYTF. In DNA form, the CDR3 reads TGCGCCAGCAGCTTGGGGGACAGAGGGGTCTGGGTCGGCTACACCTTC. The whole variable domain, filled in from reference TRBV5-1 and TRBJ1-2, reads KAGVTQTPRYLIKTRGQQVTLSCSPISGHRSVSWYQQTPGQGLQFLFEYFSETQRNKGNFPGRFSGRQFSNSRSEMNVSTLELGDSALYLCASSLGDRGVWVGYTFGSGTRLTVV.

This chain uses TRBV7-6 with TRBJ1-1; D is undetermined. The CDR3 has 14 residues. Trimming took off 5 bases at V and 6 bases at J, with 16 bases between the two ends. Per the germline V gene, CDR1 is SGHVS and CDR2 is FNYEAQ. CDR3 sequence (DNA): TGTGCCAGCAGCCAATCCACTCGGTATCCTGAAGCTTTCTTT. Translating it yields CASSQSTRYPEAFF.

CDR3 protein: CASSYSGMTYEQYF. For the CDR3, the DNA is TGTGCCAGCAGTTACTCGGGGATGACCTACGAGCAGTACTTC. The V gene is TRBV6-5, the J gene TRBJ2-5, with D unclear. The assigned J gene may be wrong: the sequence end matches TRBJ2-7 better. This CDR3 has 14 amino acids. In germline, CDR1 is MNHEY, CDR2 SVGAGI.

CDR3 nucleotides: TGTGCCAGTAGAAAAGGGAGGGCTGAAAAACTGTTTTTT. Residues: CASRKGRAEKLFF. This sequence joins TRBV19 and TRBJ1-4; D not resolved. V was cut by 6 bases and J by 7 bases, with 12 bases left in between. The germline CDR1 and CDR2 sequences are LNHDA and SQIVND (reference sequence). The CDR3 spans 13 residues.

The chain combines TRBV6-6 with TRBJ2-1, with D possibly TRBD2 on 6 matching bases. V lost 4 bases and J lost 8, with 18 bases in between. The CDR3 totals 15 residues. In germline, CDR1 is MNHNY, CDR2 SVGAGI (reference sequence). In DNA, the CDR3 is TGTGCCAGCAGTTCCCCCGGAGGGACCCCTTATGAGCAGTTCTTC. Translating gives CASSSPGGTPYEQFF.